This T cell receptor beta chain came from a study of blood T cell repertoires in COVID-19. Study overall: COVID-19 samples collected from the United States, Italy and Spain covered acute and convalescent phases. PBMCs, B-cell-depleted T cells, or T cells were the source of the cDNA or gDNA that made up the material.

This clone showed up many times. The CDR3 is 15 residues long. V was clipped by 4 bases and J by 6 bases; unmatched bases: 11. Germline V gene sequence: CDR1 SGDLS, CDR2 YYNGEE. Sequencing was performed with immunoSEQ multiplex PCR; in TCRdb, only in-frame clones are kept and a portion is missing. This sample has some 450,000 clones, with around 90% found just once. The J gene is TRBJ2-3, the V gene TRBV9; 7 nucleotides align to TRBD2. The source material was peripheral blood. This clonotype originated in a man younger than 35 with COVID-19, enrolled during active disease. The CDR3 bases are TGTGCCAGCAGCCCTCGATGGCGGGAGATGGATACGCAGTATTTT. Residues: CASSPRWREMDTQYF. Complete variable domain (other parts from reference TRBV9 and TRBJ2-3): DSGVTQTPKHLITATGQRVTLRCSPRSGDLSVYWYQQSLDQGLQFLIQYYNGEERAKGNILERFSAQQFPDLHSELNLSSLELGDSALYFCASSPRWREMDTQYFGPGTRLTVL.